This T cell receptor (beta chain) was observed in a study of cytomegalovirus exposure and HLA in healthy donors. General study results and limits: There were a few CMV-associated chains whose specificity for CMV antigens was confirmed in vitro.

Turning to this clone: What it binds is unknown.

PCR was performed using 60 Vbeta and 13 Jbeta primers. The table came from immunoSEQ multiplex PCR; TCRdb's copy has only in-frame clones and leaves some out. The profile shows 110,000 to 150,000 clones, approximately 70% of them singletons. CDR1 is SGHNT, CDR2 YENEEA, per germline. Unmatched junction bases numbered 0, after V lost 1 base and J lost 1 base. The CDR3 runs 15 residues. The V call is TRBV11-3, the J call TRBJ2-3; TRBD2 agrees at 9 bases. The receptor was isolated from a woman between 55 and 75 years old in good health and CMV-seropositive. What was sequenced was PBMCs. CDR3 residues: CASSLGTSGTDTQYF. CDR3 DNA sequence: TGTGCCAGCAGCTTAGGGACTAGCGGCACAGATACGCAGTATTTT.